This T cell receptor beta chain was documented in a study of regulatory T cells in long-lasting Graves disease. General study results and limits: The small sample size may have reduced accuracy.

Regarding time point: persistent/refractory GD, antithyroid drugs over 5 years with positive TRAb. Extracted RNA from PBMCs served as the source of the TCR library. As concerns this clonotype: Antigen: not known. An end of the junction differs from the germline gene, which may be a read error.

The CDR3 contains 18 residues. Germline V gene data show CDR1 as ENHRY and CDR2 as SYGVKD. TCR beta libraries were built with iRepertoire HTBI primers and Arm-PCR of CDR3 regions. TCRdb processed the multiplex PCR reads anew with MiXCR; each CDR3 protein has one entry. The data show roughly 700,000 distinct CDR3 sequences, with roughly 30% seen just once and about two fifths held by the top ten. The sample in question was peripheral blood mononuclear cells (PBMCs), obtained when the disease was refractory, from a patient treated with antithyroid drugs. This TCR came from a female donor with Graves disease. This chain joins TRBV10-3 and TRBJ2-5; tentative D call: TRBD2 (6 bases). CDR3 sequence: CASSYPLTTTSSKETQYF. The CDR3 DNA reads TGTGCCAGCAGTTACCCTCTCACTACTACTAGCTCCAAAGAGACCCAGTACTTC.